These 12 T cell receptor beta chains came from one sample sequenced in a study of molecular identifiers for immune sequencing clone quantification. In TCRdb, the PCR reads were re-called with MiXCR into one record per CDR3 protein. The table has some 590,000 distinct CDR3 sequences, about 25% seen once. Sequencing input: naive CD8+ T cells from blood, with Jurkat cell RNA spiked in. Subset given: FACS-sorted CD8+CD4-CCR7+CD45RA+ naive T cells. These receptors were taken from a human donor in good health. Some libraries in this study had Jurkat cell RNA spiked in.

This clonotype was seen more than once but under ten times. This rearrangement joins TRBV11-2 to TRBJ1-1; D is ambiguous. There are 12 residues in the CDR3. The germline CDR1 and CDR2 sequences are SGHAT and FQNNGV. V lost 3 bases, J lost 4 bases, and 6 bases lay in between. The CDR3 DNA reads TGTGCCAGCAGCTTGAGCCCCACTGAAGCTTTCTTT. It is translated as CASSLSPTEAFF.

This clonotype was picked up many times. This chain joins TRBV5-1 and TRBJ2-3; D is unresolved. The CDR3 is 15 amino acids. CDR1 is SGHRS and CDR2 is YFSETQ in the germline V gene. Trimming removed 2 bases from V and 2 bases from J, with 12 bases in between. DNA of the CDR3: TGCGCCAGCAGCTTTACCCAGCTGAACACAGATACGCAGTATTTT. Protein sequence: CASSFTQLNTDTQYF.

This clonotype has a count of ten or more. This chain's CDR3 is CASSLTGRGLSTDTQYF. CDR3 nucleotide sequence: TGTGCCAGCAGCTTAACCGGCAGGGGGCTTAGCACAGATACGCAGTATTTT. This rearrangement joins TRBV7-3 to TRBJ2-3; TRBD1 matches at 8 bases. The length of the CDR3 is 17 residues. The V gene end was trimmed by 0 bases and the J gene end by 0 bases; junction bases not matched to a gene: 5. CDR1 is SGHTA and CDR2 is FQGTGA in the germline V gene.

This clonotype was found many times. The chain links TRBV19 to TRBJ2-3; the D is unclear. The CDR3 is 14 amino acids. Between the trimmed V and J ends, which lost 3 bases and 5 bases, there was a span of 12 bases. CDR1 and CDR2 (germline): LNHDA, SQIVND (reference sequence). CDR3 residues: CASSMGGHLDTQYF. The CDR3 coding sequence is TGTGCCAGTAGTATGGGCGGCCATTTAGATACGCAGTATTTT.

The J gene is TRBJ2-5, the V gene TRBV6-5; 8 positions agree with TRBD1. Trimming cost V 4 bases and J 7 bases; bases outside gene matches: 5. Germline V CDR1 and CDR2: MNHEY, SVGAGI. The CDR3 is 13 amino acids. DNA for the CDR3: TGTGCCAGCAGTTGGGACGGGACAGGGACCCAGTACTTC. This gives the protein CASSWDGTGTQYF.

This clonotype was found a few times. V gene TRBV29-1 combines with J gene TRBJ2-1, with 11 bases that match TRBD2. J lost 4 bases, V lost 1 base, and 6 bases had no gene match. Germline CDR1 is SQVTM and CDR2 is ANQGSEA. The CDR3 is 16 amino acids. The CDR3 nucleotides are TGCAGCGTTGAAGGGGGGACTAGCGGAGGTTACAATGAGCAGTTCTTC. Translated: CSVEGGTSGGYNEQFF.

The rearrangement joins TRBV7-8 to TRBJ1-5; no firm D call. V was pared by 8 bases and J by 3 bases, with 11 bases between. There are 13 residues in the CDR3. Germline loops: CDR1 SGHVS, CDR2 FQNEAQ. The CDR3 coding sequence is TGTGCCAGCCCGGTGGTGGACAATCAGCCCCAGCATTTT. It translates to CASPVVDNQPQHF.

V and J are TRBV12-3 or TRBV12-4 and TRBJ2-5; D perhaps matches TRBD2 (7 bases). Trimming took 2 bases from V and 5 from J, leaving 18 bases between them. The CDR3 runs to 16 residues. As DNA, the CDR3 is TGTGCCAGCAGTTTATTTTTGCGGGGGCTCGGGGAGACCCAGTACTTC. The encoded protein is CASSLFLRGLGETQYF.

This chain links TRBV4-3 with TRBJ2-5; 13 positions match TRBD2. The CDR3 is 16 residues long. Germline CDR1 and CDR2: LGHNA and YSLEER. V shed 0 bases, J shed 13 bases, and the junction held 11 bases outside the gene matches. The CDR3 DNA sequence: TGCGCCAGCAGCCAAGATCACCGGACTAGCGGGGGACCGCGGTACTTC. Encoded protein: CASSQDHRTSGGPRYF.

Details on this clonotype: Given a much more abundant clone one base away, this may be a read error. V gene TRBV4-3 combines with J gene TRBJ2-4, with D possibly being TRBD2 (5 bases). Per the germline V gene, CDR1 is LGHNA and CDR2 is YSLEER. The CDR3 covers 15 residues. Here the CDR3 reads CASSQGRLAKIIQYF. As DNA, the CDR3 is TGCGCCAGCAGCCAAGGACGGCTAGCCAAAATCATTCAGTACTTC.

The rearrangement uses TRBV24-1 and TRBJ1-1, with 8 bases identical to TRBD1. Trimming removed 7 bases from V and 1 base from J; junction bases left unmatched: 1. Germline assignment: CDR1 KGHDR and CDR2 SFDVKD. The length of the CDR3 is 13 residues. DNA for the CDR3: TGTGCCACCAGACAGGGGGAGAACACTGAAGCTTTCTTT. It is translated as CATRQGENTEAFF.

This clonotype was seen a handful of times. The chain couples TRBV12-3 or TRBV12-4 to TRBJ2-7; D unresolved. V gave up 5 bases and J gave up 2 bases, with 13 bases separating them. The CDR3 is made up of 14 amino acids. The chain's CDR3 is CASSLLNRAYEQYF. In nucleotides, the CDR3 is TGTGCCAGCAGTCTTTTAAACCGCGCCTACGAGCAGTACTTC.